This is a list of T cell receptor beta chains from one sample in a study of patients and donors after allogeneic stem cell transplantation. TCRdb reprocessed the RT-PCR reads via MiXCR and lists one record per CDR3 protein. Found here are about 110,000 distinct CDR3 sequences, about a third of them singletons; the top ten hold roughly 30%. The sequenced sample consisted of blood, either unsorted or a sorted T cell fraction (not recorded which). The receptors were gathered from a human donor who was either an allogeneic HSCT recipient or a stem cell or donor lymphocyte infusion donor (not recorded which). It is not recorded whose cells these are; they may come from a transplant donor. CDR3s include the opening cysteine and the closing phenylalanine or tryptophan. The D gene is left open where the match is weak. A clone size is listed for some rows: how often the clone was seen (once, few, many), or a class if it is expanded.

D gene	V gene	clone size	J gene	CDR3 DNA	CDR3 protein
TRBD1	TRBV4-2	few	TRBJ2-3	TGTGCCAGCAGCCAAGGGGGTTCAGGGGGACGGACGCAGTATTTT	CASSQGGSGGRTQYF
.	TRBV28	.	TRBJ1-5	TGTGCCAGCAGAACATCGACGGCTCCTTATAGCAATCAGCCCCAGCATTTT	CASRTSTAPYSNQPQHF
.	TRBV5-1	few	TRBJ2-1	TGCGCCAGCAGCCAGGACTTTTCGGAGCTTTTCAATGAGCAGTTCTTC	CASSQDFSELFNEQFF
.	TRBV10-3	.	TRBJ1-4	TGTGCCATCAGTGATCGAGGGAATGAAAAACTGTTTTTT	CAISDRGNEKLFF
TRBD2	TRBV5-1	.	TRBJ2-1	TGCGCCAGCAGCTTGGTCCCGGTGGATAGCGGGAGAGGCTCGTACAATGAGCAGTTCTTC	CASSLVPVDSGRGSYNEQFF
.	TRBV3-1	few	TRBJ2-7	TGTGCCAGCAGCCAAGGGGCGGCGGCGCTAGCATACGAGCAGTACTTC	CASSQGAAALAYEQYF
TRBD2	TRBV4-2	.	TRBJ2-1	TGTGCCAGCAGCCACTCCGGTTATGGGCGGGAGGGCCACAATGAGCAGTTCTTC	CASSHSGYGREGHNEQFF
TRBD1	TRBV12-3/TRBV12-4	.	TRBJ1-4	TGTGCCAGCAGAGACAGGGTGACTAATGAAAAACTGTTTTTT	CASRDRVTNEKLFF
.	TRBV12-3/TRBV12-4	.	TRBJ2-2	TGTGCCAGCAGTTTAGAAGGGGCGGTAAGGGAGCTGTTTTTT	CASSLEGAVRELFF
.	TRBV12-3/TRBV12-4	few	TRBJ1-4	TGTGCCAGCAGTGGGGGCGTTCGGGGTGGGACTAATGAAAAACTGTTTTTT	CASSGGVRGGTNEKLFF
.	TRBV7-9	few	TRBJ1-1	TGTGCCAGCAGCTTAGTAGCGGTCACGAGGACTGAAGCTTTCTTT	CASSLVAVTRTEAFF
TRBD2	TRBV6-2/TRBV6-3	.	TRBJ2-7	TGTGCCAGCAGTCGCGGGAGCTCCTACGAGCAGTACTTC	CASSRGSSYEQYF
.	TRBV20-1	once	TRBJ2-1	TGCAGTGCTAGTTTTGGGCTAGCTTATAGGAGGTGGGGCAATGAGCAGTTCTTC	CSASFGLAYRRWGNEQFF
.	TRBV6-7	.	TRBJ1-2	TGTGCCAGCAGTTACTCACAGGGCTGGGATGGCTATGGCTACACCTTC	CASSYSQGWDGYGYTF
.	TRBV24-1	few	TRBJ2-7	TGTGCCACCAGTGATCCGGGCTACGAGCAGTACTTC	CATSDPGYEQYF
TRBD1	TRBV5-4	.	TRBJ1-1	TGTGCCAGCAGCGTGACAGGGGGAGGTGAAGCTTTCTTT	CASSVTGGGEAFF
.	TRBV7-8	.	TRBJ1-2	TGTGCCAGCAGCTTGCGAACTACTCCCTATGGCTACACCTTC	CASSLRTTPYGYTF
.	TRBV6-5	.	TRBJ1-1	TGTGCCAGCAGTTACTCGCGCACTGAAGCTTTCTTT	CASSYSRTEAFF
TRBD1	TRBV20-1	.	TRBJ1-2	TGCAGTGCTAGAGATCCCTCGACAGGGCGAAGCTATGGCTACACCTTC	CSARDPSTGRSYGYTF
.	TRBV7-2	.	TRBJ2-3	TGTGCCAGCAGCCTAGGGACTCCGGGGGATACGCAGTATTTT	CASSLGTPGDTQYF
TRBD1	TRBV5-1	.	TRBJ2-7	TGCGCCAGCAGCCGACAGGGGTGGGACGAGCAGTACTTC	CASSRQGWDEQYF
.	TRBV12-3/TRBV12-4	many	TRBJ1-5	TGTGCCAGCAAAATTCGGGGGGTCAACCGGCCCCAGCATTTT	CASKIRGVNRPQHF
.	TRBV25-1	large	TRBJ2-2	TGTGCCAGCAGTGAATCGGGGGATGCCGGGGAGCTGTTTTTT	CASSESGDAGELFF
.	TRBV6-6	.	TRBJ2-2	TGTGCCAGCAGCACGGGGGCCGGGGAGCTGTTTTTT	CASSTGAGELFF
TRBD2	TRBV7-6	.	TRBJ2-1	TGTGCCAGCAGCCCTAGCGGGAGGGCCAATGAGCAGTTCTTC	CASSPSGRANEQFF
.	TRBV24-1	.	TRBJ2-1	TGTGCCACCAGTGGTCGGAGAGCGTCCTACAATGAGCAGTTCTTC	CATSGRRASYNEQFF
.	TRBV20-1	few	TRBJ1-2	TGCAGTGCTAGTGGGGGTCCCTTCGGCTACACCTTC	CSASGGPFGYTF
.	TRBV11-2	.	TRBJ1-1	TGTGCCAGCAGCATAGGGTGGGGCACTGAAGCTTTCTTT	CASSIGWGTEAFF
TRBD2	TRBV7-9	few	TRBJ2-1	TGTGCCAGCAGCTTAGAGGGACTAGCGGGAGTGGGACAGTTCTTC	CASSLEGLAGVGQFF
.	TRBV7-8	.	TRBJ2-3	TGTGCCAGCAGCTTACGGGTCTACACAGATACGCAGTATTTT	CASSLRVYTDTQYF
.	TRBV12-3/TRBV12-4	few	TRBJ2-1	TGTGCCAGCAGTTTAAGGACGCCCTCCTACAATGAGCAGTTCTTC	CASSLRTPSYNEQFF
.	TRBV20-1	few	TRBJ2-7	TGCAGTGCTAGGGGCCACATGGCCTACGAGCAGTACTTC	CSARGHMAYEQYF
TRBD1	TRBV29-1	.	TRBJ2-1	TGCAGCTCGGGACAGAGCTCCTACAATGAGCAGTTCTTC	CSSGQSSYNEQFF